This T cell receptor (beta chain) was recorded in a study of T cell responses to AZD1222 COVID-19 vaccine. Sequencing used immunoSEQ multiplex PCR; TCRdb keeps in-frame clones, though not all of them. The data contain 150,000 to 200,000 clones, just over 90% of them singletons. The CDR3 has 15 amino acids. Germline values: CDR1 MNHEY, CDR2 SVGAGI. V dropped 7 bases and J dropped 0; count of bases not matched to a gene: 8. This rearrangement joins TRBV6-5 to TRBJ2-7; 8 positions match TRBD2. The clonotype comes from an adult who received the AZD1222 COVID-19 vaccine. Sequencing was performed on peripheral blood, taken 28 days after the second AZD1222 dose. The CDR3 loop reads CASTWGLGGSYEQYF. The CDR3 region has the DNA TGTGCCAGCACCTGGGGACTAGGGGGCTCCTACGAGCAGTACTTC.